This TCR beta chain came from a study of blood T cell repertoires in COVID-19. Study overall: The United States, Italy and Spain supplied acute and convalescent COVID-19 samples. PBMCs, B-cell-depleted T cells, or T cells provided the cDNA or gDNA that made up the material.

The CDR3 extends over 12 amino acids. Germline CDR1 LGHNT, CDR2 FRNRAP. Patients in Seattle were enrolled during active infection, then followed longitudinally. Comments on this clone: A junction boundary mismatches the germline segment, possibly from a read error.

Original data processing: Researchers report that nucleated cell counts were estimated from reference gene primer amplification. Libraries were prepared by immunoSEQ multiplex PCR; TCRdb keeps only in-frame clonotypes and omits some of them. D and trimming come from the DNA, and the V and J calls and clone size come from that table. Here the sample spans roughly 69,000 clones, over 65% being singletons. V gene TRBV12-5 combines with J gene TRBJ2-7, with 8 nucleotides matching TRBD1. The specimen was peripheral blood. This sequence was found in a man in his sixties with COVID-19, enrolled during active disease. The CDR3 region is CASKAGIRGRCF. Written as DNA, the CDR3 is TGTGCTAGCAAGGCCGGAATCAGGGGGCGATGCTTC.